Listed below are T cell receptor beta chains from one sample, sequenced in a study of T cells in Graves' hyperthyroidism and ophthalmopathy. TCRdb reanalysed the multiplex PCR reads using MiXCR and keeps one entry per CDR3 protein. The sample holds some 270,000 distinct CDR3 sequences, about 25% seen once. The specimen sequenced was blood. These receptors were collected from a middle-aged woman with Graves' ophthalmopathy. Each CDR3 is given with its conserved first and last residue. D genes are given only for firm matches. Expanded clones get a size class; other rows say once, few or many, or leave the size out.

>many|TRBJ2-7|TRBV4-2|TRBD1
TGTGCCAGCAGCTCTGGGGGGACAGGGGTTTCCCACGAGCAGTACTTC
CASSSGGTGVSHEQYF
>many|TRBJ1-6|TRBV7-8|TRBD1
TGTGCCAGCAGCCCTGACAGGGGGGACAATTCACCCCTCCACTTT
CASSPDRGDNSPLHF
>many|TRBJ2-7|TRBV3-1|.
TGTGCCAGCAGCCAAGACGGCAGGGGTGACGAGCAGTGCTTC
CASSQDGRGDEQCF
>many|TRBJ2-2|TRBV19|.
TGTGCCAGTAGTATAGACAGAAACACCGGGGAGCTGTTTTTT
CASSIDRNTGELFF
>many|TRBJ1-1|TRBV18|.
TGTGCCAGCTCACCACAGGGTCCACCTGAAGCTTTCTTT
CASSPQGPPEAFF
>.|TRBJ1-1|TRBV12-3/TRBV12-4|TRBD1
TGTGCCAGCTCGCTTCAGGGGGCCACTGAAGCTTTCTTT
CASSLQGATEAFF
>many|TRBJ1-2|TRBV19|.
TGTGCCAGTACCCGATTCGGACGGGAAAACTATGGCTACACCTTC
CASTRFGRENYGYTF
>.|TRBJ2-5|TRBV12-3/TRBV12-4|.
TGTGCCAGCAGGTCCCAGGGGCGGCAAGAGACCCAGTACTTC
CASRSQGRQETQYF
>many|TRBJ1-5|TRBV12-3/TRBV12-4|.
TGTGCCAGCAGGAACAGGGGCAATCAGCCCCAGCATTTT
CASRNRGNQPQHF
>.|TRBJ1-1|TRBV6-1|TRBD1
TGTGCCAGCAACAGGTCAGGGGGGAAAGGCACTGAAGTTTTCTTT
CASNRSGGKGTEVFF
>few|TRBJ1-1|TRBV28|TRBD1
TGTGCCAGCAGCCCAGGGGGGGGGGCGCTTAAGGTCGCTTTCTTT
CASSPGGGALKVAFF
>many|TRBJ2-7|TRBV11-2|TRBD1
TGTGCCAGCAGCATCAGCCGGGACAGGGTACTTCCATACGAGCAGTACTTC
CASSISRDRVLPYEQYF
>many|TRBJ2-7|TRBV2|TRBD2
TGTGCCAGCAGTGCGGGACTAGCCTACGAGCAGTACTTC
CASSAGLAYEQYF
>.|TRBJ1-2|TRBV12-3/TRBV12-4|.
TGTGCCAGCTCCCTTAGACGGGGGGCGAACTATGGCTACACCTTC
CASSLRRGANYGYTF
>.|TRBJ1-2|TRBV7-2|.
TGTGCCAGCAGCCCCGGGACAAAAATTAACTATGGCTACACCTTC
CASSPGTKINYGYTF
>many|TRBJ2-7|TRBV6-5|TRBD1
TGTGCCAGCAAGGCCGGGACAGGAGACTACGAGCAGTACTTC
CASKAGTGDYEQYF
>many|TRBJ1-2|TRBV14|.
TGTGCCAGCAGCCCGTCGCAGGGGCTGGGGGGCTACACCTTC
CASSPSQGLGGYTF
>many|TRBJ2-1|TRBV5-1|TRBD2
TGCGCCAGCAGCTTGGCTCCGGGGGGGGGCAATGAGCAGTTCTTC
CASSLAPGGGNEQFF
>many|TRBJ2-5|TRBV6-5|.
TGTGCCAGCAGTTCCCAACGGGACGGACAAGAGACCCAGTACTTC
CASSSQRDGQETQYF
>many|TRBJ1-1|TRBV7-8|.
TGTGCCAGCTCGAGGGGAAAGAACACTGAAGCTTTCTTT
CASSRGKNTEAFF
>many|TRBJ2-2|TRBV20-1|TRBD2
TGCAGTGCTAGCCCTGGGACTAGACCAAACACCGGGGAGCTGTTTTTT
CSASPGTRPNTGELFF
>many|TRBJ1-1|TRBV9|TRBD1
TGTGCCAGCAGCGTGGCTCCAGGGCAGGGGGGGACTGAAGCTTTCTTT
CASSVAPGQGGTEAFF
>many|TRBJ2-7|TRBV13|TRBD2
TGTGCCAGCACCTTAGGGAGGGGCGAGCAGTACTTC
CASTLGRGEQYF
>many|TRBJ1-5|TRBV4-1|.
TGCGCCAGCAGCCAAGGAGCCGGGGAGGATCAGCCCCAGCATTTT
CASSQGAGEDQPQHF
>many|TRBJ1-2|TRBV5-1|TRBD1
TGCGCCAGCAGCTTGGTCCTCCCCGGGACAGGGGTCATCTATGGCTACACCTTC
CASSLVLPGTGVIYGYTF
>many|TRBJ2-7|TRBV13|TRBD1
TGTGCCAGCAGCTACCTGGACAGGGAATCCTACGAGCAGTACTTC
CASSYLDRESYEQYF
>many|TRBJ1-5|TRBV28|.
TGTGCCAGCAGTTTCGTAGATAGCAATCAGCCCCAGCATTTT
CASSFVDSNQPQHF
>many|TRBJ1-5|TRBV2|TRBD1
TGTGCCAGCAGAACGGGACAGGGGGGCAATCAGCCCCAGCATTTT
CASRTGQGGNQPQHF
>.|TRBJ2-7|TRBV29-1|TRBD1
TGCAGCGCAAGGGGACAGGGTGGACGCTACGAGCAGTACTTC
CSARGQGGRYEQYF
>many|TRBJ2-7|TRBV27|.
TGTGCCAGCAGTTTACTATCGGGGTCGGCTCGGGAGCAGTACTTC
CASSLLSGSAREQYF
>.|TRBJ2-5|TRBV24-1|TRBD2
TGTGCCACCAGTGACCCTACAAGCGGGGGACGGGAGACCCAGTACTTC
CATSDPTSGGRETQYF
>many|TRBJ2-5|TRBV28|.
TGTGCCAGCAGTTCACAGGGATACCAGGGTGAGACCCAGTACTTC
CASSSQGYQGETQYF
>.|TRBJ2-7|TRBV28|.
TGTGCCAGCAGAACGACCGGACAGATAACCTCCTACGAGCAGTACTTC
CASRTTGQITSYEQYF
>many|TRBJ2-4|TRBV28|TRBD1
TGTGCCAGCAGTTACAGGGGCTCCGAGTCCAAAAACATTCAGTACTTC
CASSYRGSESKNIQYF
>many|TRBJ2-2|TRBV7-6|TRBD2
TGTGCCAGCAGCCAAAGCACCCCGGGACTAGCGGGAGACGGGGAGCTGTTTTTT
CASSQSTPGLAGDGELFF
>many|TRBJ1-1|TRBV7-2|TRBD1
TGTGCCAGCAGCTTAAGGGGACAGGTGAACACTGAAGCTTTCTTT
CASSLRGQVNTEAFF
>few|TRBJ1-1|TRBV6-1|TRBD1
TGTGCCAGCAGCTCCCGACAGGGGATGAACACTGAAGCTTTCTTT
CASSSRQGMNTEAFF
>.|TRBJ1-1|TRBV11-2|.
TGTGCCAGCAGCTTAGCCAGTCCGTATGAAGCTTTCTTT
CASSLASPYEAFF
>many|TRBJ2-5|TRBV25-1|.
TGTGCCAGTACAGGGTACGAGACCCAGTACTTC
CASTGYETQYF
>many|TRBJ2-3|TRBV12-3/TRBV12-4|.
TGTGCCAGCAGTCGCAGGCCCACAGATACGCAGTATTTT
CASSRRPTDTQYF
>.|TRBJ1-1|TRBV20-1|.
TGCAGTGCTAGAGCGGACAGCAGGAACACTGAAGCTTTCTTT
CSARADSRNTEAFF
>many|TRBJ1-5|TRBV12-3/TRBV12-4|.
TGTGCCAGCAGTTTGGACGGAGGGGTAGGACAGCCCCAGCATTTT
CASSLDGGVGQPQHF
>once|TRBJ1-2|TRBV2|.
TGTGCCAGCAGAAGGACAGACCTTTCTGGCTACACCTTC
CASRRTDLSGYTF
>many|TRBJ2-5|TRBV20-1|.
TGCAGTGCTAGCGAGGTCTACGAAGAGACCCAGTACTTC
CSASEVYEETQYF
>many|TRBJ1-2|TRBV28|.
TGTGCCAGCAGTTTTAGGGAACCTACATATGGCTACACCTTC
CASSFREPTYGYTF
>many|TRBJ1-2|TRBV12-3/TRBV12-4|.
TGTGCCAGCAGTTCTTTAGGGAGCTATGGCTACACCTTC
CASSSLGSYGYTF